Shown below are 29 T cell receptor beta chains from a single sample sequenced in a study of T cells in women clearing cervical HPV infection. Measured with immunoSEQ multiplex PCR; TCRdb has only the in-frame clones, and not every one. Here the sample table reports around 30,000 clones. The sample comprised blood buffy coat. These receptors were obtained from a woman aged 18 to 75 with a cervical HPV16 infection that either progressed to CIN3+ or cleared (not recorded which).

About this clone: The read ends 3 residues shy of where the CDR3 ends; the end is completed using the germline J gene. V usage is TRBV7-9 and J usage is TRBJ2-7; a possible D gene is TRBD2 (5 bases). Germline lookup yields CDR1 SEHNR and CDR2 FQNEAQ (reference sequence). The V gene lost 1 base and the J gene lost 5 bases, with 15 bases spanning the gap. The CDR3 is made up of 15 amino acids. CDR3 residues: CASSLDIATQDEQYF. The sequenced part of the CDR3 DNA is TGTGCCAGCAGCTTAGATATAGCGACCCAGGACGAG. The complete variable domain, with remaining parts taken from reference TRBV7-9 and TRBJ2-7, reads DTGVSQNPRHKITKRGQNVTFRCDPISEHNRLYWYRQTLGQGPEFLTYFQNEAQLEKSRLLSDRFSAERPKGSFSTLEIQRTEQGDSAMYLCASSLDIATQDEQYFGPGTRLTVT.

A note on this clone: Read coverage stops 3 residues before the CDR3 terminus; the germline J gene supplies the remainder. This chain uses TRBV12-3 or TRBV12-4 with TRBJ2-2; 7 nucleotides line up with TRBD1. The CDR3 sequence is 12 residues long. V shed 6 bases, J shed 6 bases, and the junction held 1 base outside the gene matches. The CDR3 here is CASRTGPGELFF. The CDR3 bases that were read are TGTGCCAGCAGGACAGGGCCCGGGGAG.

Concerning this clone: The sequence runs out 3 residues before the end of the CDR3; the remainder is reconstructed from the germline J gene. This chain connects TRBV30 to TRBJ2-2, with 7 bases identical to TRBD1. This CDR3 comprises 13 residues. Germline assignment: CDR1 GTSNPN and CDR2 SVGIG (reference sequence). This CDR3 reads CAWSEQGYMGLFF. The sequenced CDR3 bases are TGTGCCTGGAGTGAACAGGGGTATATGGGG.

A remark on this clone: Read sequence stops 3 residues before the CDR3 end, and the germline J gene provides the missing end. J is TRBJ2-2 and V is TRBV5-5; D unclear. Germline CDR1 SGHKS, CDR2 YYEKEE (reference sequence). This CDR3 has 14 residues. The CDR3 reads CASSLLQSNEKLFF. Incomplete CDR3 DNA: TGTGCCAGCAGCTTGCTCCAGTCAAATGAAAAG.

On this clone itself: The CDR3 end is not reached by the read, which stops 3 residues before it; the germline J gene fills it in. This chain uses TRBV5-1 with TRBJ1-6, with D possibly matching TRBD1 (5 bases). CDR1 is SGHRS, CDR2 YFSETQ, per germline. Trimming left V 0 bases short and J 5 bases short, with 9 bases between. The CDR3 contains 15 residues. This CDR3 is CASSLVAGNNSPLHF. CDR3 DNA (partial): TGCGCCAGCAGCTTGGTTGCAGGGAATAATTCACCC.

Notes on this clone: The read comes to an end 3 residues before the CDR3 does, leaving the germline J gene to fill in the end. The rearrangement joins TRBV11-2 to TRBJ1-2; D uncertain. The CDR3 has 15 residues. In germline, CDR1 is SGHAT, CDR2 FQNNGV. CDR3 protein: CASSFRSRRTDTYTF. The DNA read from the CDR3 is TGTGCCAGCAGCTTTCGGAGCCGCCGCACAGATACC.

Points on this clone: The CDR3 end is not reached by the read, which stops 3 residues before it; the germline J gene fills it in. V gene TRBV7-6 combines with J gene TRBJ1-2; 7 nucleotides line up with TRBD1. The germline V gene has CDR1 SGHVS and CDR2 FNYEAQ. The CDR3 spans 14 residues. This chain's CDR3 is CASSGNEQGNDYTF. CDR3 DNA (partial): TGTGCCAGCAGCGGCAACGAACAGGGGAATGAC.

About this clone: The read ends 3 residues early relative to the CDR3; the germline J gene fills the gap. The rearrangement uses TRBV2 and TRBJ2-7; tentatively, D is TRBD1 (6 bases). The CDR3 extends over 13 amino acids. The germline V and J ends were trimmed by 4 bases and 2 bases, with 9 bases remaining between them. Per the germline V gene, CDR1 is SNHLY and CDR2 is FYNNEI. CDR3: CASSAQGAYEQYF. Incomplete CDR3 DNA: TGTGCCAGCAGTGCACAGGGCGCCTACGAG.

Worth noting for this clone: Read data end 3 residues before the CDR3 end; the end is taken from the germline J gene. The chain uses TRBV18 and TRBJ2-4, with a weak D call TRBD2 (5 bases). The CDR3 contains 11 residues. Germline V lookup: CDR1 KGHSH, CDR2 LQKENI. The CDR3 loop reads CASSQGSGQYF. The CDR3 bases that were read are TGTGCCAGCTCACAAGGGAGCGGT.

About this clone: Read sequence stops 3 residues before the CDR3 end, and the germline J gene provides the missing end. V usage is TRBV5-6 and J usage is TRBJ2-3; maybe TRBD1 (6 bases). The CDR3 length is 10 residues. Per the germline V gene, CDR1 is SGHDT and CDR2 is YYEEEE. This chain's CDR3 is CASSGTTQYF. Partial CDR3 DNA: TGTGCCAGCAGTGGGACAACG.

Concerning this clone itself: The observed sequence ends 3 residues before the CDR3 terminus, with the missing tail filled in from the germline J gene. The chain employs TRBV4-2 and TRBJ1-6; tentatively, D is TRBD1 (5 bases). The V end lost 1 base, the J end lost 10 bases, and 14 bases lay between the germline ends. The CDR3 covers 15 residues. Germline assignment: CDR1 LGHNA and CDR2 YNFKEQ. The CDR3 DNA, read in part, is TGTGCCAGCAGCCAAGCTGAACTCGGGGGGTCACCC. Translating gives CASSQAELGGSP. The entire CDR3 protein reads CASSQAELGGSPLHF.

Details on this clone: The CDR3 end falls 3 residues outside the read, so it is completed with the germline J gene. The genes are TRBV6-1 and TRBJ2-6; D is perhaps TRBD2 (5 bases). This CDR3 has 15 amino acids. The germline gives CDR1 MNHNS, CDR2 SASEGT. V was cut by 3 bases and J by 2 bases, with 8 bases left in between. This CDR3 is CASSDEGTGANVLTF. CDR3 DNA (partial): TGTGCCAGCAGTGACGAGGGCACTGGGGCCAACGTC.

As for this clone: The sequence runs out 3 residues before the end of the CDR3; the remainder is reconstructed from the germline J gene. This chain joins TRBV20-1 and TRBJ2-7, with 7 positions matching TRBD2. The CDR3 extends over 14 amino acids. V trimming: 3 bases; J trimming: 4 bases; junction bases outside the gene matches: 9. CDR1 DFQATT and CDR2 SNEGSKA come from the germline V gene (reference sequence). This CDR3 reads CSASPRGGGYEQYF. CDR3 DNA (partial): TGCAGTGCTAGTCCGCGCGGGGGAGGGTACGAG.

Remarks on this clone: The CDR3 end lies 3 residues beyond the end of the read and is filled in from the germline J gene. V and J are TRBV19 and TRBJ1-1, with a tentative D call TRBD1 (6 bases). With 7 bases removed from V and 2 bases from J, the gap between germline ends came to 11 bases. The V gene's germline CDR1 is LNHDA and CDR2 SQIVND (reference sequence). This CDR3 is built from 13 residues. The sequenced part of the CDR3 DNA is TGTGCCAGTACCGACAGGATAAACACTGAA. It yields the protein CASTDRINTE. The full CDR3 reads CASTDRINTEAFF.

In the case of this clone: The observed sequence ends 3 residues before the CDR3 terminus, with the missing tail filled in from the germline J gene. V and J are TRBV2 and TRBJ1-2; D not certain. V was trimmed by 6 bases and J by 2 bases, leaving 10 bases between them. The CDR3 consists of 13 residues. CDR1 SNHLY and CDR2 FYNNEI come from the germline V gene. CDR3 loop: CASRATENYGYTF. CDR3 DNA, as far as it was read: TGTGCCAGCAGGGCAACAGAAAACTATGGC.

Turning to this clone: The sequence runs out 3 residues before the end of the CDR3; the remainder is reconstructed from the germline J gene. The V gene is TRBV5-1, the J gene TRBJ2-5; TRBD1 is a possible D gene (6 bases). The germline V gene encodes CDR1 SGHRS and CDR2 YFSETQ. The CDR3 sequence is 14 residues long. The V gene lost 4 bases and the J gene lost 1 base, with 11 bases spanning the gap. The CDR3 protein is CASSLGDTQETQYF. The sequenced CDR3 bases are TGCGCCAGCAGCCTTGGGGACACCCAAGAGACC.

Comment on this clone: At one boundary the junction diverges from the germline segment, which might be a read error. The read ends 3 residues before the CDR3 terminus; that terminus is restored from the germline J gene. The rearrangement joins TRBV4-1 to TRBJ1-1; possible D gene TRBD1, 5 bases. Germline-derived CDR1 and CDR2 are MGHRA and YSYEKL. The CDR3 totals 14 residues. The sequenced CDR3 bases are TGCGCCAGCAGTCAAGACAGTTGGCCCACTGAA. Amino acids: CASSQDSWPTE. The full CDR3 is CASSQDSWPTEAFF.

About this clone itself: The read terminates 3 residues ahead of where the CDR3 ends, so the germline J gene completes it. This chain links TRBV5-1 with TRBJ2-3, with TRBD1 as a possible D gene (5 bases). This CDR3 is 14 amino acids long. Trimming shortened V by 0 bases and J by 4 bases, and 9 bases separated the two germline ends. The germline gives CDR1 SGHRS, CDR2 YFSETQ. CDR3 loop: CASSLGQGSDTQYF. The sequenced part of the CDR3 DNA is TGCGCCAGCAGCTTGGGTCAGGGCTCAGATACG.

On this clone: The read terminates 3 residues ahead of where the CDR3 ends, so the germline J gene completes it. This chain connects TRBV7-3 to TRBJ2-1, with 10 bases fitting TRBD1. CDR3 length equals 16 residues. Trimming at V came to 2 bases and at J to 8 bases, leaving 9 bases not matched to a gene. Germline V gives CDR1 SGHTA, CDR2 FQGTGA. The covered CDR3 bases are TGTGCCAGCAGCTTAGTGGTAGGGACAGGGGTTCATGAG. It yields the protein CASSLVVGTGVHE. The full CDR3 sequence reads CASSLVVGTGVHEQFF.

On this clone itself: The read terminates 3 residues ahead of where the CDR3 ends, so the germline J gene completes it. The rearrangement joins TRBV19 to TRBJ2-3; 7 bases match TRBD1. CDR3 length equals 17 residues. CDR1 LNHDA and CDR2 SQIVND come from the germline V gene (reference sequence). The CDR3 DNA, read in part, is TGTGCCAGTAGTATGAGGCAGGGGGTAGGGGTCTATCAGCCG. This codes for CASSMRQGVGVYQP. From start to end, the CDR3 is CASSMRQGVGVYQPQYF.

Of note for this clone: From the germline J gene comes the end of the CDR3, since the read stops 3 residues before it. V gene TRBV18 combines with J gene TRBJ1-5, with D possibly being TRBD1 (6 bases). CDR1 KGHSH and CDR2 LQKENI come from the germline V gene. The length of the CDR3 is 16 residues. V gave up 2 bases and J gave up 1 base, with 12 bases separating them. CDR3 DNA (partial): TGTGCCAGCTCACCAAGTGATCAGGGGAGCAATCAGCCC. Protein: CASSPSDQGSNQP. The CDR3 in its entirety is CASSPSDQGSNQPQHF.

A remark on this clone: The read ends 3 residues shy of where the CDR3 ends; the end is completed using the germline J gene. The V call is TRBV5-8, the J call TRBJ1-2, with TRBD1 identical over 8 bases. The CDR3 spans 15 residues. Per germline, CDR1 SGHTS and CDR2 YDEGEE. J gave up 4 bases and V 2 bases, and 7 bases lay outside the gene matches. The part of the CDR3 DNA that was read is TGTGCCAGCAGCTTTGGACAGGGCAACCTCTATGGC. Its translation: CASSFGQGNLYG. The full CDR3 is CASSFGQGNLYGYTF.

About this clone itself: With the read ending 3 residues before the CDR3 end, the germline J gene is used to fill in that end. V usage is TRBV5-1 and J usage is TRBJ2-3, with D perhaps matching TRBD1 (6 bases). The germline V gene has CDR1 SGHRS and CDR2 YFSETQ. The ends were cut back, 2 bases at V and 4 bases at J, with 11 bases in the middle. The CDR3 covers 14 residues. CDR3 protein: CASSLTGLPDTQYF. CDR3 bases read: TGCGCCAGCAGCTTAACAGGGTTGCCAGATACG.

To note about this clone: Read sequence stops 3 residues before the CDR3 end, and the germline J gene provides the missing end. The chain couples TRBV11-3 to TRBJ1-1, with D possibly TRBD1 on 6 matching bases. V was pared by 1 base and J by 1 base, with 7 bases between. CDR1 and CDR2 from the germline V gene are SGHNT and YENEEA. This CDR3 is 14 amino acids long. The CDR3 loop reads CASSLGGQNTEAFF. Partial CDR3 DNA: TGTGCCAGCAGCTTAGGGGGACAGAACACTGAA.

Note on this clone: The CDR3 goes on 3 residues after the read ends, and that part is filled in from the germline J gene. The J gene is TRBJ1-2, the V gene TRBV18, with D maybe TRBD1 (6 bases). Trimming stripped 3 bases from V and 2 bases from J, with 22 bases between. This CDR3 contains 18 residues. From germline, CDR1 is KGHSH and CDR2 LQKENI. CDR3 loop: CASSPYALDRNLNYGYTF. The sequenced CDR3 bases are TGTGCCAGCTCACCCTATGCTTTGGACAGAAACTTAAACTATGGC.

Of note for this clone: The CDR3 is cut off 3 residues early in the read; its end comes from the germline J gene. The rearrangement joins TRBV18 to TRBJ1-1, with 9 bases lining up with TRBD1. J gave up 0 bases and V 3 bases, and 2 bases lay outside the gene matches. The CDR3 spans 15 residues. The germline CDR1 and CDR2 sequences are KGHSH and LQKENI. Partial CDR3 DNA: TGTGCCAGCTCACCGGGACAGGGCCTGAACACTGAA. This translates into CASSPGQGLNTE. The CDR3, in full, reads CASSPGQGLNTEAFF. The entire variable domain, with the rest obtained from reference TRBV18 and TRBJ1-1, is as follows: NAGVMQNPRHLVRRRGQEARLRCSPMKGHSHVYWYRQLPEEGLKFMVYLQKENIIDESGMPKERFSAEFPKEGPSILRIQQVVRGDSAAYFCASSPGQGLNTEAFFGQGTRLTVV.

Comment on this clone: The read terminates 3 residues ahead of where the CDR3 ends, so the germline J gene completes it. The rearrangement links TRBV6-1 to TRBJ2-3, with D tentatively TRBD2 (6 bases). The CDR3 consists of 15 residues. Germline values: CDR1 MNHNS, CDR2 SASEGT. The chain's CDR3 is CASSEILRGGQPQYF. The CDR3 DNA, read in part, is TGTGCCAGCAGTGAAATATTAAGGGGAGGTCAGCCG.

Comments on this clone: The CDR3 end is not reached by the read, which stops 3 residues before it; the germline J gene fills it in. The V call is TRBV18, the J call TRBJ1-2; weak D call: TRBD1 (5 bases). Per germline, CDR1 KGHSH and CDR2 LQKENI. The ends were cut back, 2 bases at V and 5 bases at J, with 9 bases in the middle. CDR3 length: 13 amino acids. The CDR3 spells CASSPTGPYGYTF. Partial CDR3 DNA: TGTGCCAGCTCACCAACAGGTCCGTATGGC.

For this clone: Read sequence stops 3 residues before the CDR3 end, and the germline J gene provides the missing end. The chain joins TRBV11-2 to TRBJ1-1; 7 positions agree with TRBD1. The CDR3 spans 14 residues. The V and J ends lost 3 bases and 5 bases, in that order; junction bases with no gene match: 6. Germline-derived CDR1 and CDR2 are SGHAT and FQNNGV. Partial CDR3 DNA: TGTGCCAGCAGCTTGACAGGGTCGGAGACTGAA. This translates into CASSLTGSETE. The whole CDR3 is CASSLTGSETEAFF.